The 29 T cell receptor beta chains presented below share a single source sample, sequenced in a study of blood T cell repertoires in COVID-19. Sequenced by immunoSEQ multiplex PCR; TCRdb stores in-frame clones only, minus some. The table lists some 200,000 clones, about nine tenths of them singletons, with approximately 2% in the top ten. Source material: PBMCs or T cells enriched from blood (not recorded which). Receptor source: a woman aged 30 to 39 who had recovered from COVID-19.

The chain employs TRBV2 and TRBJ2-5; tentative D call: TRBD1 (6 bases). The CDR3 is 14 residues long. Germline-derived CDR1 and CDR2 are SNHLY and FYNNEI. The V gene lost 6 bases and the J gene lost 7 bases, with 18 bases spanning the gap. In DNA, the CDR3 is TGTGCCAGCAGCCGGATAGGGGGTGGCGCGACCCAGTACTTC. This gives the protein CASSRIGGGATQYF. Together with reference TRBV2 and TRBJ2-5, the CDR3 gives the full variable domain: EPEVTQTPSHQVTQMGQEVILRCVPISNHLYFYWYRQILGQKVEFLVSFYNNEISEKSEIFDDQFSVERPDGSNFTLKIRSTKLEDSAMYFCASSRIGGGATQYFGPGTRLLVL.

This clone was observed once. The rearrangement links TRBV10-3 to TRBJ1-3; unclear D gene. The CDR3 is 16 amino acids. Trimming pared 3 bases from V and 2 bases from J, leaving 14 bases between. Germline V gene sequence: CDR1 ENHRY, CDR2 SYGVKD. CDR3 coding DNA: TGTGCCATCAGTGATAGACACCCGGCTACTGGAAACACCATATATTTT. Translation gives CAISDRHPATGNTIYF.

This clone was found once. This chain joins TRBV30 and TRBJ1-1; D is unclear. The germline V and J ends were trimmed by 4 bases and 7 bases, with 13 bases remaining between them. Germline loops: CDR1 GTSNPN, CDR2 SVGIG (reference sequence). CDR3 length: 12 residues. CDR3 in amino acids: CAWKAGAGEAFF. DNA for the CDR3: TGTGCCTGGAAGGCGGGAGCAGGTGAAGCTTTCTTT.

This chain uses TRBV4-1 with TRBJ2-7; 7 nucleotides line up with TRBD1. Germline trimming cut 1 base from V and 2 bases from J; bases unmatched to any gene: 8. The CDR3 has 16 residues. Germline loops: CDR1 MGHRA, CDR2 YSYEKL. The CDR3 here is CASSQVPRQGPYEQYF. CDR3 nucleotide sequence: TGCGCCAGCAGCCAAGTCCCGCGACAGGGACCCTACGAGCAGTACTTC.

This sequence joins TRBV5-1 and TRBJ2-1; 10 positions agree with TRBD1. This CDR3 comprises 17 residues. With 0 bases clipped from V and 1 base from J, the junction kept 4 bases outside the gene matches. CDR1 is SGHRS, CDR2 YFSETQ, per germline. CDR3 loop: CASSLAGTGVSYNEQFF. CDR3 bases: TGCGCCAGCAGCTTGGCGGGGACAGGGGTGTCCTACAATGAGCAGTTCTTC.

This clone was detected once. The rearrangement joins TRBV19 to TRBJ1-1, with 7 bases matching TRBD1. The J segment lost 3 bases and the V segment lost 5 bases, leaving 6 bases of the junction unmatched. The CDR3 spans 14 residues. Germline assignment: CDR1 LNHDA and CDR2 SQIVND (reference sequence). In DNA form, the CDR3 reads TGTGCCAGTAGTTTCCGGGACAGTGACACTGAAGCTTTCTTT. Translated, it gives CASSFRDSDTEAFF.

CDR3 sequence: CASSPNPYRGSNSPLHF. The CDR3 nucleotides read TGTGCCAGCTCACCAAATCCCTACAGAGGGAGTAATTCACCCCTCCACTTT. The rearrangement links TRBV18 to TRBJ1-6; D is unresolved. The ends were cut back, 2 bases at V and 6 bases at J, with 17 bases in the middle. The CDR3 contains 17 residues. The germline V gene encodes CDR1 KGHSH and CDR2 LQKENI.

This sequence joins TRBV5-3 and TRBJ1-2; no clear D. TRBV5-3 is given ORF status, its function remaining uncertain. Trimming left V 3 bases short and J 4 bases short, with 10 bases between. The CDR3 covers 13 residues. The CDR3 protein is CARSYSDFYGYTF. In DNA form, the CDR3 reads TGTGCCAGAAGCTACTCTGACTTCTATGGCTACACCTTC.

J is TRBJ1-5 and V is TRBV3-1 (or the pseudogene TRBV3-2), with TRBD1 matching 8 bases. V lost 1 base to trimming and J lost 8 bases; unmatched junction nucleotides: 13. The CDR3 length is 17 residues. The germline V gene encodes CDR1 LGHDT and CDR2 YNNKEL (reference sequence). CDR3 DNA: TGTGCCAGCAGCCAAGGGCAGGGGGCCCCCGCGACGGAGCCCCAGCATTTT. Translation: CASSQGQGAPATEPQHF.

The rearrangement joins TRBV30 to TRBJ1-2; D is uncertain. This CDR3 has 12 amino acids. CDR1 is GTSNPN, CDR2 SVGIG, per germline (reference sequence). Trimming took off 0 bases at V and 5 bases at J, with 7 bases between the two ends. The CDR3 is CAWSVSGYGYTF. As DNA, the CDR3 is TGTGCCTGGAGTGTTTCGGGTTATGGCTACACCTTC.

V is TRBV24-1 and J is TRBJ1-2, with D unclear. Trimming left V 4 bases short and J 3 bases short, with 14 bases between. This CDR3 contains 15 residues. Germline loops: CDR1 KGHDR, CDR2 SFDVKD. The CDR3 DNA reads as TGTGCCACCAGTGACCCCCGGGAGGGTGACTATGGCTACACCTTC. This encodes CATSDPREGDYGYTF.

The chain has TRBV19 and TRBJ1-1; 8 bases match TRBD1. V was pared by 6 bases and J by 6 bases, with 21 bases of the junction left unmatched. The germline CDR1 and CDR2 sequences are LNHDA and SQIVND (reference sequence). This CDR3 has 18 residues. DNA of the CDR3: TGTGCCAGTAGGGATGAAACGGACAGGGAATGGCTTCGAGCTGAAGCTTTCTTT. This translates into CASRDETDREWLRAEAFF.

The V call is TRBV2, the J call TRBJ2-7, with D possibly TRBD1 on 6 matching bases. This CDR3 is built from 14 residues. Per the germline V gene, CDR1 is SNHLY and CDR2 is FYNNEI. V was pared by 8 bases and J by 2 bases, with 16 bases between. CDR3 DNA: TGTGCCAGCCTGGGCCGGGACACAGCCTACGAGCAGTACTTC. Amino acid sequence: CASLGRDTAYEQYF. The full variable domain, completed using reference TRBV2 and TRBJ2-7, is EPEVTQTPSHQVTQMGQEVILRCVPISNHLYFYWYRQILGQKVEFLVSFYNNEISEKSEIFDDQFSVERPDGSNFTLKIRSTKLEDSAMYFCASLGRDTAYEQYFGPGTRLTVT.

This clone was observed once. The V call is TRBV4-3, the J call TRBJ1-1; D ambiguous. CDR3 size: 15 residues. The germline V gene has CDR1 LGHNA and CDR2 YSLEER. The V gene lost 0 bases and the J gene lost 0 bases, with 8 bases spanning the gap. The CDR3 here is CASSQENRMNTEAFF. The DNA of the CDR3 is TGCGCCAGCAGCCAAGAGAACAGAATGAACACTGAAGCTTTCTTT.

The J gene is TRBJ2-1, the V gene TRBV28, with 12 bases identical to TRBD2. This CDR3 spans 15 amino acids. In germline, CDR1 is MDHEN, CDR2 SYDVKM. V gave up 4 bases and J gave up 7 bases; unmatched junction bases: 5. DNA for the CDR3: TGTGCCAGCAGTTCCCCTAGCGGGGGGGTTAATGAGCAGTTCTTC. This codes for CASSSPSGGVNEQFF.

The J gene is TRBJ2-7, the V gene TRBV4-3; D may be TRBD1 (6 bases). Germline V lookup: CDR1 LGHNA, CDR2 YSLEER. Trimming removed 4 bases at V and 6 bases at J, with 19 bases between. This CDR3 region has 15 residues. CDR3 coding DNA: TGCGCCAGCAGCCTTCATAGCCAGGGGCGCAGCGAGCAGTACTTC. Its protein product is CASSLHSQGRSEQYF.

With regard to this clone: The junction departs from the called germline gene at one end, perhaps through a read error. V and J are TRBV7-7 and TRBJ2-3; 13 nucleotides match TRBD2. The CDR3 covers 16 residues. CDR1 SSHAT and CDR2 FNYEAQ come from the germline V gene (reference sequence). CDR3 bases: TGTGCTAGCAGCCTGACTAGCGGGGGGATGACAGATACGCAGTATTTT. As protein: CASSLTSGGMTDTQYF.

The V and J genes are TRBV2 and TRBJ1-4, with 8 nucleotides matching TRBD1. Trimming at V came to 4 bases and at J to 10 bases, leaving 5 bases not matched to a gene. Per the germline V gene, CDR1 is SNHLY and CDR2 is FYNNEI. The CDR3 loop spans 13 amino acids. The CDR3 DNA is TGTGCCAGCAGTGCCAACAGGGGGGGAAAACTGTTTTTT. Its protein product is CASSANRGGKLFF.

The rearrangement uses TRBV12-3 or TRBV12-4 and TRBJ2-1; possibly TRBD1 for D (5 bases). Trimming left V 4 bases short and J 9 bases short, with 13 bases between. The CDR3 consists of 13 residues. This chain's CDR3 is CASSWTRLGEQFF. The CDR3 DNA is TGTGCCAGCAGTTGGACACGGTTGGGTGAGCAGTTCTTC.

The chain is built from TRBV6-5 and TRBJ1-5, with unresolved D. Germline CDR1 MNHEY, CDR2 SVGAGI. Trimming removed 8 bases from V and 5 bases from J, with 13 bases in between. CDR3 length: 13 residues. The CDR3 spells CASVRVRDQPQHF. CDR3 DNA: TGTGCCAGCGTTCGGGTGCGGGATCAGCCCCAGCATTTT.

Only one count was recorded for this clone. The V call is TRBV28, the J call TRBJ1-1; 7 bases are shared with TRBD1. The CDR3 has 14 residues. Per the germline V gene, CDR1 is MDHEN and CDR2 is SYDVKM. V was pared by 4 bases and J by 1 base, with 3 bases of the junction left unmatched. The CDR3 spells CASSYGTENTEAFF. CDR3 coding DNA: TGTGCCAGCAGTTATGGGACAGAGAACACTGAAGCTTTCTTT.

The chain is built from TRBV7-8 and TRBJ1-5; D ambiguous. This CDR3 region has 14 residues. V was cut by 5 bases and J by 4 bases, with 12 bases left in between. Germline loops: CDR1 SGHVS, CDR2 FQNEAQ. CDR3 loop: CASSHREGNQPQHF. The DNA for the CDR3 is TGTGCCAGCAGCCACCGGGAGGGAAATCAGCCCCAGCATTTT. Full variable domain (rest looked up from reference TRBV7-8 and TRBJ1-5): GAGVSQSPRYKVAKRGQDVALRCDPISGHVSLFWYQQALGQGPEFLTYFQNEAQLDKSGLPSDRFFAERPEGSVSTLKIQRTQQEDSAVYLCASSHREGNQPQHFGDGTRLSIL.

The sample holds a few counts of this clone. This sequence joins TRBV7-3 and TRBJ2-1; TRBD2 agrees at 9 bases. V was clipped by 5 bases and J by 5 bases; unmatched bases: 7. Germline CDR1 is SGHTA and CDR2 is FQGTGA. CDR3 length: 15 amino acids. For the CDR3, the DNA is TGTGCCAGCAGCGACCCGACTAGCGGTCACAATGAGCAGTTCTTC. Amino acid sequence: CASSDPTSGHNEQFF.

The chain recombines TRBV15 with TRBJ2-2, with 8 nucleotides matching TRBD1. The V segment lost 0 bases and the J segment 6 bases; nucleotides outside the gene matches: 6. The CDR3 sequence is 16 residues long. The germline gives CDR1 LNHNV, CDR2 YYDKDF (reference sequence). The CDR3 here is CATSREWRTGSGELFF. The CDR3, as DNA: TGTGCCACCAGCAGAGAGTGGCGGACAGGGTCCGGGGAGCTGTTTTTT.

The rearrangement uses TRBV27 and TRBJ1-2; D gene ambiguous. Per the germline V gene, CDR1 is MNHEY and CDR2 is SMNVEV (reference sequence). V lost 0 bases and J lost 5, with 10 bases in between. The CDR3 extends over 14 amino acids. The DNA for the CDR3 is TGTGCCAGCAGTTTATCCCCTACAGCTTATGGCTACACCTTC. It specifies CASSLSPTAYGYTF.

J is TRBJ1-5 and V is TRBV3-1 (or the pseudogene TRBV3-2); 10 bases line up with TRBD1. This CDR3 has 17 amino acids. The V segment lost 0 bases and the J segment 5 bases; nucleotides outside the gene matches: 7. The germline V gene has CDR1 LGHDT and CDR2 YNNKEL (reference sequence). The CDR3 here is CASSQDLSGTGDQPQHF. The CDR3 coding sequence is TGTGCCAGCAGCCAAGATCTTTCCGGGACAGGGGATCAGCCCCAGCATTTT.

The J gene is TRBJ1-3, the V gene TRBV29-1; TRBD1 is a possible D gene (5 bases). The length of the CDR3 is 15 residues. V dropped 4 bases and J dropped 0 bases, with 13 bases sitting between them. Germline V lookup: CDR1 SQVTM, CDR2 ANQGSEA. The CDR3 nucleotides are TGCAGCGTTGGCGGGACTCACAACTCTGGAAACACCATATATTTT. The encoded protein is CSVGGTHNSGNTIYF.

The chain has TRBV5-6 and TRBJ1-5; 9 positions agree with TRBD1. Germline assignment: CDR1 SGHDT and CDR2 YYEEEE. There are 16 residues in the CDR3. V gave up 0 bases and J gave up 3 bases; unmatched junction bases: 4. The CDR3 sequence: CASSLGTGAYNQPQHF. In DNA, the CDR3 is TGTGCCAGCAGCTTGGGGACAGGGGCCTACAATCAGCCCCAGCATTTT.

This clone came up many times. V usage is TRBV4-1 and J usage is TRBJ1-5; D is unresolved. CDR1 MGHRA and CDR2 YSYEKL come from the germline V gene. The V end lost 0 bases, the J end lost 10 bases, and 16 bases lay between the germline ends. The CDR3 contains 15 residues. The CDR3 region is CASSQDRAAGRPQHF. CDR3 sequence (DNA): TGCGCCAGCAGCCAAGATCGGGCGGCGGGGAGACCCCAGCATTTT.